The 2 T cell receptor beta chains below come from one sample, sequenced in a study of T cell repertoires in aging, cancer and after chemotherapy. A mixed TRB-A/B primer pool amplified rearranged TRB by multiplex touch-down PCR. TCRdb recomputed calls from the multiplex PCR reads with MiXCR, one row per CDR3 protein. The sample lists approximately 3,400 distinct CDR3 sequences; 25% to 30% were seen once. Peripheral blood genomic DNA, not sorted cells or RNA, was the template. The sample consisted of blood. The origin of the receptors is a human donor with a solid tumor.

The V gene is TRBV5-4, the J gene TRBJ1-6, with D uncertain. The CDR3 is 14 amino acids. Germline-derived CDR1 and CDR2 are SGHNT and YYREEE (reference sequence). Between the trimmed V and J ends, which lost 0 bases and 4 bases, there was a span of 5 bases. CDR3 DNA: TGTGCCAGCAGCTTGGGCCTTTATAATTCACCCCTCCACTTT. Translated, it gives CASSLGLYNSPLHF. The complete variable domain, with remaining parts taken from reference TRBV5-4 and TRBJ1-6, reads ETGVTQSPTHLIKTRGQQVTLRCSSQSGHNTVSWYQQALGQGPQFIFQYYREEENGRGNFPPRFSGLQFPNYSSELNVNALELDDSALYLCASSLGLYNSPLHFGNGTRLTVT.

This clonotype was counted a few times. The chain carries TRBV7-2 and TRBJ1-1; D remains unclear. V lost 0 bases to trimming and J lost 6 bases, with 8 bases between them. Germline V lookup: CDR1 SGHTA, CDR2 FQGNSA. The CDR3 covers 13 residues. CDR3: CASSLAGPSEAFF. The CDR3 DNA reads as TGTGCCAGCAGCTTAGCGGGTCCTTCTGAAGCTTTCTTT.